This is a list of T cell receptor beta chains from one sample in a study of blood T cell repertoires in COVID-19. Profiling relied on immunoSEQ multiplex PCR, and the TCRdb table lists in-frame clones only, not all of them. This sample has about 120,000 clones, with around 76% found just once. Sequenced: peripheral blood. These TCRs come from a man between 65 and 79 years old with acute or convalescent COVID-19. CDR3s include the opening cysteine and the closing phenylalanine or tryptophan. D genes are given only for firm matches. Size tells how often a clone was seen (once, few, many) or the class of an expanded clone, and some rows leave it out.

V	J	size	D	DNA	CDR3
TRBV7-3	TRBJ1-3	NA	TRBD1	TGTGCCAGCAGCTTGACAGGGACTGGAAACACCATATATTTT	CASSLTGTGNTIYF
TRBV28	TRBJ1-1	many	NA	TGTGCCAGCAGTTTATTCAGCACTGAAGCTTTCTTT	CASSLFSTEAFF
TRBV7-2	TRBJ2-3	NA	NA	TGTGCCAGCAGCTCCTACACAGATACGCAGTATTTT	CASSSYTDTQYF
TRBV6-2/TRBV6-3	TRBJ2-1	NA	NA	TGTGCCAGCAGTTACTCGATGGGGGGGCCCTACAATGAGCAGTTCTTC	CASSYSMGGPYNEQFF
TRBV24-1	TRBJ1-1	NA	TRBD1	TGTGCCACCAAGGAGACAGGGCAGAACACTGAAGCTTTCTTT	CATKETGQNTEAFF
TRBV5-1	TRBJ2-3	NA	NA	TGCGCCAGCAGACAGGACAGCACAGATACGCAGTATTTT	CASRQDSTDTQYF
TRBV28	TRBJ2-7	NA	TRBD1	TGTGCCAGCAGTTTGTTAACACAACAGGGGGCCAACGAGCAGTACTTC	CASSLLTQQGANEQYF
TRBV6-5	TRBJ2-3	NA	NA	TGTGCCAGCAGTTACTCGGGGACTAGCACAGATACGCAGTATTTT	CASSYSGTSTDTQYF
TRBV6-5	TRBJ1-1	NA	TRBD1	TGTGCCAGCAGTTACGCAGGGGGCACTGAAGCTTTCTTT	CASSYAGGTEAFF
TRBV18	TRBJ1-2	NA	NA	TGTGCCAGCTCAGGTGACAGAAACTATGGCTACACCTTC	CASSGDRNYGYTF
TRBV5-1	TRBJ1-4	once	TRBD1	TGCGCCAGCAGCCGTCTAGGACAGGGGCATGATGAAAAACTGTTTTTT	CASSRLGQGHDEKLFF
TRBV7-9	TRBJ1-5	once	TRBD1	TGTGCCAGCAGCTTAGGAGGGACAGCCAATCAGCCCCAGCATTTT	CASSLGGTANQPQHF
TRBV14	TRBJ1-2	few	NA	TGTGCCAGCAGCGTATACCGACAGACTAACTATGGCTACACCTTC	CASSVYRQTNYGYTF
TRBV7-2	TRBJ1-2	NA	NA	TGTGCCAGCAGCCCAGACAGACGCTATGGCTACACCTTC	CASSPDRRYGYTF
TRBV18	TRBJ2-3	NA	NA	TGTGCCAGCTCACCACTAACAGGTGGCACAGATACGCAGTATTTT	CASSPLTGGTDTQYF
TRBV5-6	TRBJ2-2	NA	TRBD1	TGTGCCAGCAGCTGGGGACAGGGGGCGAGCACCGGGGAGCTGTTTTTT	CASSWGQGASTGELFF
TRBV12-3/TRBV12-4	TRBJ2-3	NA	TRBD2	TGTGCCAGCACCACTAGCGGGGATGATACGCAGTATTTT	CASTTSGDDTQYF
TRBV6-2/TRBV6-3	TRBJ1-6	once	NA	TGTGCCAGCAGTTATTACCCCACGGCCCTCCACTTT	CASSYYPTALHF
TRBV19	TRBJ1-5	NA	TRBD1	TGTGCCAGTAGTCCGACCGGACAGGGCAGTAATCAGCCCCAGCATTTT	CASSPTGQGSNQPQHF
TRBV14	TRBJ2-1	once	NA	TGTGCCAGCAGCCAAGATGAGCCCGGACAGATAGGAGCCTACAATGAGCAGTTCTTC	CASSQDEPGQIGAYNEQFF
TRBV7-2	TRBJ2-2	NA	TRBD1	TGTGCCAGCAGCCCGGGACAGGGTACCGGGGAGCTGTTTTTT	CASSPGQGTGELFF
TRBV19	TRBJ2-1	NA	TRBD2	TGTGCCAGTAGCCACGGACTAGCGGGGGGGCCATACTACAATGAGCAGTTCTTC	CASSHGLAGGPYYNEQFF
TRBV2	TRBJ2-2	NA	TRBD1	TGTGCCAGTAGACAGGGGTACACCGGGGAGCTGTTTTTT	CASRQGYTGELFF
TRBV7-9	TRBJ2-5	NA	TRBD2	TGTGCCAGCAGCTATAGCGGGGGGCAAGAGACCCAGTACTTC	CASSYSGGQETQYF
TRBV28	TRBJ2-4	NA	NA	TGTGCCAGCAGTGGATATCTGACACCCCCTGGTAACATTCAGTACTTC	CASSGYLTPPGNIQYF
TRBV3-1/TRBV3-2	TRBJ2-5	once	TRBD2	TGTGCCAGCCTCCTAAACGGGGGGCAAGAGACCCAGTACTTC	CASLLNGGQETQYF
TRBV3-1/TRBV3-2	TRBJ2-5	NA	NA	TGTGCCAGCAGCCAAGGGGCCAGGGAAGAGACCCAGTACTTC	CASSQGAREETQYF
TRBV3-1/TRBV3-2	TRBJ1-1	NA	TRBD1	TGTGCCAGCAGCTTTTTGAAGGGACAGGGCGCAGAAGCTTTCTTT	CASSFLKGQGAEAFF
TRBV3-1/TRBV3-2	TRBJ2-1	once	TRBD2	TGTGCCAGCAGCCAAGATTTAGCGGGGGGCCCAAACAATGAGCAGTTCTTC	CASSQDLAGGPNNEQFF
TRBV7-2	TRBJ2-3	NA	TRBD2	TGTGCCAGCAGCTTCAATAGCGGGGGACTCACAGATACGCAGTATTTT	CASSFNSGGLTDTQYF
TRBV7-9	TRBJ1-2	few	NA	TGTGCCAGCAGCTTAGCAATGGCAAGCGGACGCTACACCTTC	CASSLAMASGRYTF
TRBV18	TRBJ1-4	NA	TRBD1	TGTGCCAGCTCATCAGTAGACAGGGGAGATGAAAAACTGTTTTTT	CASSSVDRGDEKLFF
TRBV5-4	TRBJ2-7	NA	TRBD2	TGTGCCAGCAGCTTTCCAGCGGGGGAGTCCTACGAGCAGTACTTC	CASSFPAGESYEQYF
TRBV9	TRBJ1-3	NA	NA	TGTGCCAGCAGCCCGGGCGGGGGGCCAAGCTCTGGAAACACCATATATTTT	CASSPGGGPSSGNTIYF
TRBV30	TRBJ1-6	NA	NA	TGTGCCTGGACAGGGCTGCGTTCACCCCTCCACTTT	CAWTGLRSPLHF
TRBV19	TRBJ1-2	NA	NA	TGTGCCAGTAGTATGAAACAGCAGGTCAACTATGGCTACACCTTC	CASSMKQQVNYGYTF
TRBV27	TRBJ1-1	NA	TRBD1	TGTGCCAGCAGTTACTACAGGGGGACTGAAGCTTTCTTT	CASSYYRGTEAFF
TRBV18	TRBJ2-5	NA	NA	TGTGCCAGCTCCGGAGCGGACGAGACCCAGTACTTC	CASSGADETQYF
TRBV18	TRBJ1-2	NA	TRBD1	TGTGCCAGCTCACCACAAGGAGGGGGCAACTATGGCTACACCTTC	CASSPQGGGNYGYTF
TRBV4-3	TRBJ2-1	NA	TRBD1	TGCGCCAGCAGCCCGGGACAGATATACAATGAGCAGTTCTTC	CASSPGQIYNEQFF
TRBV19	TRBJ2-5	NA	TRBD2	TGTGCCAGTAGGCCGCGGGGGGGGTGGGAGACCCAGTACTTC	CASRPRGGWETQYF
TRBV19	TRBJ1-2	NA	TRBD1	TGTGCCAGTAGTGCCCGGGACAGCTATGGCTACACCTTC	CASSARDSYGYTF
TRBV5-6	TRBJ1-2	NA	NA	TGTGCCAGCAGCTTTCAGGGTAACTATGGCTACACCTTC	CASSFQGNYGYTF
TRBV25-1	TRBJ2-7	NA	NA	TGTGCCAGGGGGTGGAGGGGTCCGATCTACGAGCAGTACTTC	CARGWRGPIYEQYF
TRBV7-8	TRBJ1-5	NA	NA	TGTGCCAGCAGTGTTTTCAGGGGAAATAGCAATCAGCCCCAGCATTTT	CASSVFRGNSNQPQHF
TRBV2	TRBJ1-4	NA	TRBD1	TGTGCCAGCGGGACAGAGGTTAATGAAAAACTGTTTTTT	CASGTEVNEKLFF
TRBV15	TRBJ2-2	NA	TRBD1	TGTGCCACCAGGGTAGGACAGGGATACACCGGGGAGCTGTTTTTT	CATRVGQGYTGELFF
TRBV2	TRBJ1-2	NA	TRBD1	TGTGCCAGCAGTGAAAGCGGCAGGGGGCAAGGCTACACCTTC	CASSESGRGQGYTF
TRBV5-1	TRBJ2-3	NA	TRBD2	TGCGCCAGCAGCCCGAAGACTAGCGGGGCGTCAGATACGCAGTATTTT	CASSPKTSGASDTQYF
TRBV19	TRBJ1-5	NA	TRBD1	TGTGCCAGTAGTAGGATTACGACAGGGGGCCATCAGCCCCAGCATTTT	CASSRITTGGHQPQHF